The following is a TCR beta chain sequence with its context. The antigen it recognizes is unknown. No much larger clonotype is one base removed from it; base qualities were not supplied. The collaborating institutions used their own protocols to collect whole blood in K2EDTA tubes. For TCRbeta analysis, collaborators shipped samples as frozen whole blood, isolated PBMCs, or DNA extracted from either of those sample types. The data originate from a study of blood T cell repertoires in COVID-19 (TCRdb year 2020). Regarding the complete study: Collaborator samples came from the United States, Italy and Spain and covered acute and convalescent phases of COVID-19. The repertoires were released in a freely available public database meant as a resource for research on the immune response to SARS-CoV-2. A de-identified subject ID, COVID-19 status, age in years and sex were almost always included in the sample metadata. Where HLA class I and class II types were available, the types were taken from metadata supplied by the sample provider, not from assay-based typing. The prospective study material was composed of cDNA or gDNA derived from T cells, B-cell-depleted T cells, or PBMCs. Samples came from the ongoing ImmuneRACE study (first 160 participants) plus 1,254 subjects from 6 global collaborators. Subjects who had been exposed to COVID-19, were actively infected with it, or had recovered from it provided the deeply sampled blood TCRbeta repertoires that made up the dataset.

The immunoSEQ Assay, a bias-controlled multiplex PCR, was used to amplify TCRbeta CDR3 regions from genomic DNA. Turning to the authors' computational methods: The number of nucleated cells in each sample was estimated by amplification of reference gene primers within the assay. Sequence reads were collapsed and filtered to measure the absolute abundance of every unique TCRbeta CDR3 rearrangement. For each sample, productive Simpson clonality was calculated as the square root of Simpson's diversity index across productive rearrangements. TCRdb retrieved this table from immuneACCESS and kept in-frame rearrangements only. Not all clones are present; in checked studies, unresolved V genes account for under half, and no reason is known for the remainder. Clone size and V and J calls were adopted from that table, with D and trimming inferred from the DNA. The sample includes 150,000 to 180,000 clones, with more than 80% observed a single time. Approximately 0.55% of the sample lies in the top ten.

Points the paper makes about the study in general: The amount of clinical and demographic metadata varied by source and participant and was provided uncurated.

There are 14 amino acids in the CDR3, from cysteine to phenylalanine inclusive. The retained sequence is limited to the CDR3, 42 bases, with the frame set at the first base. Trimming takes 2 bases from V and 5 bases from J, and the germline ends sit 12 bases apart. CDR1 and CDR2 are read off the germline V gene as KGHSH and LQKENI. The sequence is built from TRBV18 and TRBJ2-5; confidence is insufficient to name the D gene. This clonotype was sampled from a man between 50 and 59 years old with acute or convalescent COVID-19. The sample taken for sequencing was peripheral blood. The DNA reads TGTGCCAGCTCACCAGAAGAGAACCGTGAGACCCAGTACTTC. Its protein is CASSPEENRETQYF.